This T cell receptor beta chain was captured in a study of shared clonotypes between healthy human individuals. The overall study: Per donor, three plates held CD4 naive cells, three held CD4 memory, two held CD8 naive and one held CD8 memory.

Germline-derived CDR1 and CDR2 are SNHLY and FYNNEI. Trimming removed 8 bases from V and 7 bases from J, with 14 bases in between. The CDR3 is 13 residues long. Study-level findings and limits: Even with large depth, rarefaction showed that sorted-subset sequencing was incomplete. Non-shared clonotypes had lower generation probabilities than clonotypes shared by all four sorted-subset donors.

Data came from immunoSEQ multiplex PCR; TCRdb stores just in-frame clones and leaves some out. The table includes fewer than 1.4 million clones, 70% to 80% detected once. The donors were adults (healthy and HIV-negative) with no recent acute infections or vaccinations. Worth noting for this clone: Its antigen remains unknown.

Sequencing used memory CD4+ T cells from PBMCs. Indicated subset: CD45RA-negative fraction. The chain uses TRBV2 and TRBJ2-2; D is unresolved. The sequence was obtained from a man between 18 and 29 years old in good health. Some clones in this sample may be carry-over from other donors' samples. The CDR3 DNA is TGTGCCAGCTGCTTAATTCCCGGCGGGGAGCTGTTTTTT. Protein: CASCLIPGGELFF. The variable domain in full, completed from reference TRBV2 and TRBJ2-2, reads EPEVTQTPSHQVTQMGQEVILRCVPISNHLYFYWYRQILGQKVEFLVSFYNNEISEKSEIFDDQFSVERPDGSNFTLKIRSTKLEDSAMYFCASCLIPGGELFFGEGSRLTVL.